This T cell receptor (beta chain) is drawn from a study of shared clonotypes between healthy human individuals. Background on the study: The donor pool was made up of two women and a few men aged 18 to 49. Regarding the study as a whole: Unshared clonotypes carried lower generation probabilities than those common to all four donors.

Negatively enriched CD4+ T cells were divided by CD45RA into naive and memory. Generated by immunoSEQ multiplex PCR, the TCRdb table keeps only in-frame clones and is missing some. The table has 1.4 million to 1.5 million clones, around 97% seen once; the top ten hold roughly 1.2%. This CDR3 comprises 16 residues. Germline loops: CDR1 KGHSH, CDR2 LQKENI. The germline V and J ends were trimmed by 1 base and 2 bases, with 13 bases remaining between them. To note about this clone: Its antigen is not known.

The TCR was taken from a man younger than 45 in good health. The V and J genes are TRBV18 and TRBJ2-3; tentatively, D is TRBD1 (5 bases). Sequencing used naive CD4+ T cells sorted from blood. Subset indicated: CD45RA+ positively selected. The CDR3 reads CASSPLRGQNTDTQYF. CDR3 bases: TGTGCCAGCTCACCACTTAGGGGCCAAAACACAGATACGCAGTATTTT.